This section outlines one T cell receptor beta chain sequence together with its context. What it recognizes is unknown. The data were obtained in a study of graft-versus-host responses after intestinal transplantation. For the study at large: Grafts were multivisceral, liver-intestinal, or isolated intestinal. Anti-thymocyte globulin was used for induction in all recipients, who then took tacrolimus and steroids for approximately 3 years.

General study findings and limits: Allografts from individuals with graft-donor T cell macrochimerism displayed high graft-versus-host to host-versus-graft clonal ratios. GvH clones were found in recipient marrow; some appeared first in ileum or blood.

Repertoires were generated with immunoSEQ multiplex PCR, while TCRdb's copy carries only in-frame clones and drops some. The sample comprises over 90,000 clones, roughly 90% of which are singletons, and approximately 0.48% rests with the top ten. The sample consisted of unstimulated CD8+ T cells sorted from spleen or lymph node cells, taken before intestinal transplant. This TCR came from a human donor who received an intestinal transplant.

CDR3 amino acids: CAWKGGDTYEQYF. In DNA, the CDR3 is TGTGCCTGGAAGGGCGGGGATACCTACGAGCAGTACTTC. The rearrangement links TRBV30 to TRBJ2-7; a weak D match, TRBD2 (6 bases). CDR1 GTSNPN and CDR2 SVGIG come from the germline V gene (reference sequence). Trimming took 4 bases from V and 2 from J, leaving 12 bases between them. The CDR3 covers 13 residues. Using reference TRBV30 and TRBJ2-7 for the parts outside the CDR3, the full variable domain is SQTIHQWPATLVQPVGSPLSLECTVEGTSNPNLYWYRQAAGRGLQLLFYSVGIGQISSEVPQNLSASRPQDRQFILSSKKLLLSDSGFYLCAWKGGDTYEQYFGPGTRLTVT.